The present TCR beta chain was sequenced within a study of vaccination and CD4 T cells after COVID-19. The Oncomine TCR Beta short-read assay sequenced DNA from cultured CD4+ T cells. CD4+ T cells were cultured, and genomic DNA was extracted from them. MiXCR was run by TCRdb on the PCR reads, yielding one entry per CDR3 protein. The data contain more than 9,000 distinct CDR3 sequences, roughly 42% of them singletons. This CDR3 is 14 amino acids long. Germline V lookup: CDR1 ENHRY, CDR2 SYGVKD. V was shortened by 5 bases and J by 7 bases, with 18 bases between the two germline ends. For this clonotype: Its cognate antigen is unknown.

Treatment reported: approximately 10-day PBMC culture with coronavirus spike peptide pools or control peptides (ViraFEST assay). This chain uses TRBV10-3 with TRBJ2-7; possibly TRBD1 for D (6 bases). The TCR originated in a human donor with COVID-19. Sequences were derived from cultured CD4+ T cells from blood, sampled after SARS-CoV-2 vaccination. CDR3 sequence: CAISIRDTTLEQYF. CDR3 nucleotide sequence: TGTGCCATCAGTATCCGGGACACCACCCTGGAGCAGTACTTC.